Below are 29 T cell receptor beta chains sequenced from a single sample in a study of T cells in Graves' hyperthyroidism and ophthalmopathy. RNA transcripts yielded amplified TCR beta CDR3 regions. The primer set for the first-round RT-PCR of the TCR CDR3 was HTBI. TCRdb independently ran MiXCR on the multiplex PCR reads; one entry per CDR3 protein. This sample has 300,000 or so distinct CDR3 sequences, with more than 15% found just once. What was sequenced was blood. The receptors were gathered from a woman aged 60-75 years with Graves' ophthalmopathy.

About this clonotype: A much larger clone differs from this one at a single base, so this may be a read error. The chain has TRBV5-1 and TRBJ1-2; weak D call: TRBD1 (6 bases). Germline CDR1 is SGHRS and CDR2 is YFSETQ. The CDR3 runs to 12 residues. This chain's CDR3 is CAGSLEQGGYTF. CDR3 sequence (DNA): TGCGCCGGCAGCTTGGAACAGGGTGGCTACACCTTC.

This clonotype was detected ten times or more. The CDR3 is CASSYSTSGGTANEQFF. The CDR3 nucleotides are TGTGCCAGCAGTTACTCAACTAGCGGGGGTACGGCCAATGAGCAGTTCTTC. V and J are TRBV6-2 or TRBV6-3 and TRBJ2-1; TRBD2 matches at 11 bases. Germline CDR1 is MNHEY and CDR2 is SVGEGT. The CDR3 loop spans 17 amino acids. V shed 0 bases, J shed 6 bases, and the junction held 7 bases outside the gene matches.

The chain recombines TRBV4-1 with TRBJ2-7, with D hard to call. Germline CDR1 and CDR2: MGHRA and YSYEKL. The V end was cut by 6 bases, the J end by 7 bases, with 22 bases between. This CDR3 region has 15 residues. In DNA form, the CDR3 reads TGCGCCAGCAGTCCTACCGGGCCACGGTTGGAGGAGCAGTACTTC. Translated: CASSPTGPRLEEQYF.

This clonotype was seen only a few times. The CDR3 region is CASSITGGRVQPQHF. CDR3 coding DNA: TGTGCCAGTAGTATAACAGGGGGCCGCGTGCAGCCCCAGCATTTT. The rearrangement links TRBV19 to TRBJ1-5; 9 bases map to TRBD1. The germline V gene encodes CDR1 LNHDA and CDR2 SQIVND (reference sequence). The CDR3 consists of 15 residues. V lost 2 bases and J lost 7; bases outside the gene matches: 6.

There are a few counts of this clonotype. V and J are TRBV5-1 and TRBJ1-3, with TRBD1 identical over 11 bases. J gave up 0 bases and V 1 base, and 12 bases lay outside the gene matches. Germline values: CDR1 SGHRS, CDR2 YFSETQ. The CDR3 consists of 20 residues. DNA of the CDR3: TGCGCCAGCAGCTTGCATCCGGGACAGGGGGGGAAAAGCTCTGGAAACACCATATATTTT. This codes for CASSLHPGQGGKSSGNTIYF.

The gene calls are TRBV20-1 and TRBJ2-6; a possible D gene is TRBD1 (6 bases). The CDR3 has 14 amino acids. Trimming removed 6 bases at V and 2 bases at J, with 11 bases between. From germline, CDR1 is DFQATT and CDR2 SNEGSKA (reference sequence). The CDR3 DNA follows: TGCAGTGCCCCAGGGGTAGCTGGGGCCAACGTCCTGACTTTC. It translates to CSAPGVAGANVLTF.

The chain recombines TRBV7-9 with TRBJ2-4; perhaps TRBD1 as D (5 bases). The CDR3 length is 16 residues. Germline loops: CDR1 SEHNR, CDR2 FQNEAQ (reference sequence). Trimming stripped 1 base from V and 1 base from J, with 11 bases between. CDR3 region: CASSLGAGLAKNIQYF. The CDR3 region has the DNA TGTGCCAGCAGCTTAGGAGCAGGGCTTGCCAAAAACATTCAGTACTTC.

This clonotype was counted between two and nine times. This chain joins TRBV6-6 and TRBJ2-4; TRBD1 or TRBD2 may be the D gene (6 bases each). Trimming shortened V by 0 bases and J by 0 bases, and 18 bases separated the two germline ends. This CDR3 has 19 amino acids. Germline CDR1 and CDR2: MNHNY and SVGAGI (reference sequence). The CDR3 reads CASSYSPGRGGLAKNIQYF. As DNA, the CDR3 is TGTGCCAGCAGTTACTCACCTGGCAGGGGAGGACTAGCCAAAAACATTCAGTACTTC.

This clonotype appeared many times. The rearrangement uses TRBV30 and TRBJ2-5; D unclear. Germline values: CDR1 GTSNPN, CDR2 SVGIG (reference sequence). The germline V and J ends were trimmed by 0 bases and 3 bases, with 5 bases remaining between them. The CDR3 is 12 amino acids. The CDR3 DNA reads as TGTGCCTGGAGTGTCATCAAAGAGACCCAGTACTTC. Encoded protein: CAWSVIKETQYF.

This clonotype was detected many times. This chain links TRBV4-1 with TRBJ2-1; D might be TRBD1 (6 bases). Germline V gene lookup returns CDR1 MGHRA and CDR2 YSYEKL. V lost 2 bases to trimming and J lost 8 bases, with 13 bases between them. The CDR3 sequence is 14 residues long. The CDR3 nucleotides are TGCGCCAGCAGCCAACCTACAGGGATCGATGAGCAGTTCTTC. Its protein product is CASSQPTGIDEQFF.

This clonotype was counted ten times or more. The J gene is TRBJ1-1, the V gene TRBV30, with a tentative D call TRBD1 (6 bases). Trimming pared 4 bases from V and 4 bases from J, leaving 19 bases between. Germline V gene sequence: CDR1 GTSNPN, CDR2 SVGIG (reference sequence). The CDR3 covers 15 residues. CDR3 DNA sequence: TGTGCCTGGACTCCTACAGGGAATGGGTTCACTGAAGCTTTCTTT. This codes for CAWTPTGNGFTEAFF.

In its sample, this clonotype was seen many times. The chain recombines TRBV3-1 with TRBJ1-5; maybe TRBD1 (5 bases). From germline, CDR1 is LGHDT and CDR2 YNNKEL (reference sequence). This CDR3 contains 16 residues. Trimming shortened V by 0 bases and J by 5 bases, and 14 bases separated the two germline ends. Here the CDR3 reads CASSQDLGAGDQPQHF. Written as DNA, the CDR3 is TGTGCCAGCAGCCAAGATCTAGGGGCAGGTGATCAGCCCCAGCATTTT. The variable domain in full, completed from reference TRBV3-1 and TRBJ1-5, reads DTAVSQTPKYLVTQMGNDKSIKCEQNLGHDTMYWYKQDSKKFLKIMFSYNNKELIINETVPNRFSPKSPDKAHLNLHINSLELGDSAVYFCASSQDLGAGDQPQHFGDGTRLSIL.

A note on this clonotype: This may stem from a read error, because a much larger clone lies one nucleotide away. This chain links TRBV20-1 with TRBJ1-1; 8 nucleotides align to TRBD1. The V gene end was trimmed by 6 bases and the J gene end by 0 bases; junction bases not matched to a gene: 3. This CDR3 is built from 13 residues. Germline V lookup: CDR1 DFQATT, CDR2 SNEGSKA (reference sequence). The CDR3 spells CSAPGQVNTEAFF. CDR3 coding DNA: TGCAGTGCCCCGGGACAGGTGAACACTGAAGCTTTCTTT.

There are a few counts of this clonotype. The rearrangement joins TRBV20-1 to TRBJ2-5; D is possibly TRBD1 (6 bases). The CDR3 loop spans 13 amino acids. Germline lookup yields CDR1 DFQATT and CDR2 SNEGSKA (reference sequence). V gave up 5 bases and J gave up 1 base, with 11 bases separating them. The chain's CDR3 is CSAPTGPQETQYF. CDR3 DNA sequence: TGCAGTGCTCCAACAGGGCCCCAAGAGACCCAGTACTTC.

Ten or more counts support this clonotype. The V call is TRBV6-2 or TRBV6-3, the J call TRBJ2-7; weak D call: TRBD2 (6 bases). This CDR3 has 17 amino acids. The germline gives CDR1 MNHEY, CDR2 SVGEGT. With 0 bases removed from V and 1 base from J, the gap between germline ends came to 16 bases. CDR3 nucleotides: TGTGCCAGCAGTTACTCTTTTTCGGGGGTGAGATCCTACGAGCAGTACTTC. Its translation is CASSYSFSGVRSYEQYF.

This clonotype was counted at least ten times. The chain joins TRBV27 to TRBJ2-5; 11 positions agree with TRBD2. V gave up 5 bases and J gave up 2 bases; unmatched junction bases: 4. Germline CDR1 and CDR2: MNHEY and SMNVEV (reference sequence). This CDR3 has 15 amino acids. CDR3 nucleotides: TGTGCCAGCAGTACCAGGACTAGCGGGCAAGAGACCCAGTACTTC. This gives the protein CASSTRTSGQETQYF.

A remark on this clonotype: A much bigger clone sits one base away, suggesting this may be a read error. V is TRBV20-1 and J is TRBJ2-1; 9 bases line up with TRBD1. The CDR3 has 14 amino acids. Germline CDR1 is DFQATT and CDR2 is SNEGSKA (reference sequence). The CDR3 region has the DNA TGCAGTGGATTACCGGGACAGGGACACAATAAGCAGTTCTTC. Translating gives CSGLPGQGHNKQFF.

A remark on this clonotype: A much larger clonotype is one base distant, so this may be a read error. This chain uses TRBV9 with TRBJ2-1; 9 nucleotides align to TRBD1. Per the germline V gene, CDR1 is SGDLS and CDR2 is YYNGEE. The CDR3 length is 15 residues. CDR3 in DNA: TGTGCCAGCAGCTCACCGGACAGGGGTGACAATGAGCAGTCCTTC. This gives the protein CASSSPDRGDNEQSF.

In its sample, this clonotype was seen many times. The rearrangement joins TRBV14 to TRBJ1-2; D might be TRBD1 (6 bases). Trimming cost V 4 bases and J 4 bases, with 10 bases left between them. This CDR3 has 13 residues. Per the germline V gene, CDR1 is SGHDN and CDR2 is FVKESK. The CDR3 is CASSPGQSYGYTF. The CDR3 region has the DNA TGTGCCAGCAGCCCCGGACAGTCCTATGGCTACACCTTC. The full variable domain, its missing parts supplied by reference TRBV14 and TRBJ1-2, is EAGVTQFPSHSVIEKGQTVTLRCDPISGHDNLYWYRRVMGKEIKFLLHFVKESKQDESGMPNNRFLAERTGGTYSTLKVQPAELEDSGVYFCASSPGQSYGYTFGSGTRLTVV.

This clonotype appeared once. A much larger clonotype is one base distant, so this may be a read error. The J gene is TRBJ2-7, the V gene TRBV4-3; D might be TRBD1 or TRBD2, each matching 5 bases. V lost 4 bases to trimming and J lost 5 bases, with 24 bases between them. CDR1 is LGHNA and CDR2 is YSLEER in the germline V gene. This CDR3 has 17 amino acids. Written as DNA, the CDR3 is TGCGCCAGCAGCCCACGTCCAATGTGGGGACGTACCCACGAGCAGTACTTC. It yields the protein CASSPRPMWGRTHEQYF.

At least ten counts were recorded for this clonotype. The CDR3 DNA reads as TGTGCCAGCAGCGCCCTTGGGGGGGGACTCTATGGCTACACCTTC. Protein sequence: CASSALGGGLYGYTF. The V gene is TRBV11-2, the J gene TRBJ1-2, with D possibly TRBD1 on 5 matching bases. This CDR3 comprises 15 residues. Germline CDR1 is SGHAT and CDR2 is FQNNGV. Deletions cut 5 bases from V and 4 bases from J, with 17 bases between.

This clonotype was seen at least ten times. The chain employs TRBV28 and TRBJ2-4; tentative D call: TRBD2 (5 bases). The CDR3 extends over 14 amino acids. Trimming cost V 7 bases and J 0 bases, with 10 bases left between them. Germline CDR1 and CDR2: MDHEN and SYDVKM. The CDR3 nucleotides read TGTGCCAGCACCGTCCGGGGAGCCAAAAACATTCAGTACTTC. It specifies CASTVRGAKNIQYF.

The chain uses TRBV9 and TRBJ1-6; D is possibly TRBD1 (6 bases). This CDR3 spans 17 amino acids. The V end lost 4 bases, the J end lost 0 bases, and 14 bases lay between the germline ends. In germline, CDR1 is SGDLS, CDR2 YYNGEE. The CDR3 sequence: CASSNGGPSSYNSPLHF. The DNA for the CDR3 is TGTGCCAGCAGCAATGGGGGGCCGAGCTCCTATAATTCACCCCTCCACTTT.

This clonotype has just a few counts. The V gene is TRBV4-3, the J gene TRBJ1-2, with D uncertain. Germline assignment: CDR1 LGHNA and CDR2 YSLEER. This CDR3 region has 14 residues. The germline V and J ends were trimmed by 0 bases and 3 bases, with 8 bases remaining between them. The CDR3 nucleotides are TGCGCCAGCAGCCAAGATAGGGTTTACTATGGCTACACCTTC. Protein: CASSQDRVYYGYTF.

The chain links TRBV5-1 to TRBJ2-6; D gene ambiguous. CDR3 length: 17 amino acids. The V and J ends lost 2 bases and 4 bases respectively, with 16 bases between them. CDR1 and CDR2 (germline): SGHRS, YFSETQ. The CDR3 nucleotides are TGCGCCAGCAGCTTCCATACAGACCTGTTAGGGGCCAACGTCCTGACTTTC. As protein: CASSFHTDLLGANVLTF.

This clonotype appeared many times. The chain recombines TRBV29-1 with TRBJ2-7; 10 bases are a match to TRBD1. The trim removed 6 bases at V and 3 bases at J, leaving 5 bases unmatched. Germline CDR1 is SQVTM and CDR2 is ANQGSEA. The CDR3 is 13 amino acids. The CDR3 spells CSVARDRGYEQYF. CDR3 nucleotides: TGCAGCGTCGCCCGGGACAGGGGCTACGAGCAGTACTTC.

In its sample, this clonotype was seen many times. The chain uses TRBV28 and TRBJ2-5; 13 positions match TRBD2. The germline V gene has CDR1 MDHEN and CDR2 SYDVKM. The CDR3 sequence is 18 residues long. J gave up 7 bases and V 6 bases, and 17 bases lay outside the gene matches. Here the CDR3 reads CASRTVGGLAGSGMTQYF. In DNA form, the CDR3 reads TGTGCCAGCAGAACCGTAGGGGGACTAGCGGGGTCGGGGATGACCCAGTACTTC.

This clonotype was counted at least ten times. The chain is built from TRBV5-6 and TRBJ2-2; the match to TRBD2 covers 13 bases. CDR1 and CDR2 from the germline V gene are SGHDT and YYEEEE. V lost 7 bases to trimming and J lost 7 bases; unmatched junction nucleotides: 1. This CDR3 comprises 13 residues. The DNA for the CDR3 is TGTGCCAGCCGGACTAGCGGGGGCGGGGAGCTGTTTTTT. It specifies CASRTSGGGELFF.

This clonotype has at least ten counts. This chain joins TRBV29-1 and TRBJ2-1, with a possible D match to TRBD1 (6 bases). CDR1 SQVTM and CDR2 ANQGSEA come from the germline V gene. The CDR3 is 12 residues long. Trimming cost V 6 bases and J 4 bases, with 10 bases left between them. The CDR3 spells CSVGQQYNEQFF. Here the CDR3 DNA reads TGCAGCGTCGGACAGCAATACAATGAGCAGTTCTTC.